This T cell receptor (beta chain) was found in a study of blood T cell repertoires in COVID-19. The overall study: The samples span acute and convalescent COVID-19 from the United States, Italy and Spain. PBMCs, B-cell-depleted T cells, or T cells were the source of the cDNA or gDNA that made up the material.

Per the authors' pipeline: For nucleated cells, counts were estimated from reference gene primer amplification. The table came from immunoSEQ multiplex PCR; TCRdb's copy has only in-frame clones and leaves some out. V, J and clone size were drawn from that table, and D and trimming were deduced from the DNA. The table has over 300,000 clones, approximately 88% seen once. The CDR3 length is 16 residues. The ends lost 5 bases at V and 7 bases at J; junction bases unmatched: 16. Per the germline V gene, CDR1 is SGHVS and CDR2 is FQNEAQ. Material: peripheral blood. The gene calls are TRBV7-8 and TRBJ1-1; 7 nucleotides agree with TRBD1. The sequence came from a man in his forties or fifties with acute or convalescent COVID-19. The CDR3 reads CASSPNKPGQPYEAFF. The DNA of the CDR3 is TGTGCCAGCAGCCCCAACAAACCGGGACAGCCCTATGAAGCTTTCTTT.